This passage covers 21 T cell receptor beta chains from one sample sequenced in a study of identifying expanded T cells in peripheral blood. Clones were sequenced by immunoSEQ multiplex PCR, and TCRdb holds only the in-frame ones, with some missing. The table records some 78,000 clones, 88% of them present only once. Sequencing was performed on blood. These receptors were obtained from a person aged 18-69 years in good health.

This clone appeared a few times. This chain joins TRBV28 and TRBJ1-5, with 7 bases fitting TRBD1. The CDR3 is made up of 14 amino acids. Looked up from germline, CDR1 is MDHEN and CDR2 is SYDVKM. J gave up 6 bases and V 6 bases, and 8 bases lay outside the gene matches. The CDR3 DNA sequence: TGTGCCAGCAGCCCAGGGGGGATGGGTCAGCCCCAGCATTTT. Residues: CASSPGGMGQPQHF.

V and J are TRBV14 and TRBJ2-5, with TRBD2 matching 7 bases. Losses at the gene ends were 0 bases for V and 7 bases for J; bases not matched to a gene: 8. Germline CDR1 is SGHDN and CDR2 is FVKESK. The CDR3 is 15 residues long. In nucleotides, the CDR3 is TGTGCCAGCAGCCAAGATGCGGGGGTGCAGGGGACCCAGTACTTC. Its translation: CASSQDAGVQGTQYF.

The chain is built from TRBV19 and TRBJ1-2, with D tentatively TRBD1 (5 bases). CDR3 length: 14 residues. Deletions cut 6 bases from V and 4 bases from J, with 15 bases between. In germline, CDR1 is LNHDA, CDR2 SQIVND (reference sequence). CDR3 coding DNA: TGTGCCAGTAGCCCTTCCCCCGGGACCTATGGCTACACCTTC. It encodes CASSPSPGTYGYTF.

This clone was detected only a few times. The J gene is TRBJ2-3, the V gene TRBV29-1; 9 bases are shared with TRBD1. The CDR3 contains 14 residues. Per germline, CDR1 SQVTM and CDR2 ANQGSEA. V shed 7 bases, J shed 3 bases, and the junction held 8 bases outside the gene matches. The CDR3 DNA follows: TGCAGCGCCGGTCCCGGGACAGGGACAGATACGCAGTATTTT. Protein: CSAGPGTGTDTQYF.

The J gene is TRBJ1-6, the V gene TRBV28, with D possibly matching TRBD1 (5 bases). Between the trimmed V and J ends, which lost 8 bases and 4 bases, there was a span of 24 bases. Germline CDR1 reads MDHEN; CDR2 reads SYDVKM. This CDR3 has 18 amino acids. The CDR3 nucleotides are TGTGCCAGCGGGACCCCCGGAACGCTCGTTCTATATAATTCACCCCTCCACTTT. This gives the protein CASGTPGTLVLYNSPLHF.

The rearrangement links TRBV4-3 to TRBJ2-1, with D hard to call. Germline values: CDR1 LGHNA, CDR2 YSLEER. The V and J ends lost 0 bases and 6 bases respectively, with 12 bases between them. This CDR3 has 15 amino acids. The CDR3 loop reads CASSQEFARGNEQFF. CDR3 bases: TGCGCCAGCAGCCAAGAATTTGCTAGAGGCAATGAGCAGTTCTTC.

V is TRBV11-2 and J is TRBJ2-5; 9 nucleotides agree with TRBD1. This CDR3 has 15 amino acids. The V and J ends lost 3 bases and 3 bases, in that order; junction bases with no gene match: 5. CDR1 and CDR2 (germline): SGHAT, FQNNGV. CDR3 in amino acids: CASSLPGQGEETQYF. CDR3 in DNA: TGTGCCAGCAGCTTGCCGGGACAGGGTGAAGAGACCCAGTACTTC.

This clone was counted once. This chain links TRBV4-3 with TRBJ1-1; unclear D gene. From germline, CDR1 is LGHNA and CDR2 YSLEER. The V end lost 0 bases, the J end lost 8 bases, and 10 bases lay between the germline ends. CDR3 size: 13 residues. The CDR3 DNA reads TGCGCCAGCAGCCAAGATCTCCGTCAGGAAGCTTTCTTT. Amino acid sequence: CASSQDLRQEAFF.

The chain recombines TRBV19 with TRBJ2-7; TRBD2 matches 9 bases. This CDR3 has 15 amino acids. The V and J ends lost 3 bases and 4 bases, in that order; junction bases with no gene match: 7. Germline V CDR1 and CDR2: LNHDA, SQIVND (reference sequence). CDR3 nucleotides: TGTGCCAGTAGTATCGCGGTAGCGGGGGCATACGAGCAGTACTTC. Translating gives CASSIAVAGAYEQYF.

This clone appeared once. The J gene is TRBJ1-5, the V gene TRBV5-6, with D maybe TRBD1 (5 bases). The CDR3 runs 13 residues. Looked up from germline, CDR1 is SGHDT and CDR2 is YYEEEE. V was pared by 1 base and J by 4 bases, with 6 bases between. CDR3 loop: CASSLRQNQPQHF. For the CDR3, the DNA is TGTGCCAGCAGCTTGCGACAGAATCAGCCCCAGCATTTT. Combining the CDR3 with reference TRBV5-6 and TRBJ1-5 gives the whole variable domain DAGVTQSPTHLIKTRGQQVTLRCSPKSGHDTVSWYQQALGQGPQFIFQYYEEEERQRGNFPDRFSGHQFPNYSSELNVNALLLGDSALYLCASSLRQNQPQHFGDGTRLSIL.

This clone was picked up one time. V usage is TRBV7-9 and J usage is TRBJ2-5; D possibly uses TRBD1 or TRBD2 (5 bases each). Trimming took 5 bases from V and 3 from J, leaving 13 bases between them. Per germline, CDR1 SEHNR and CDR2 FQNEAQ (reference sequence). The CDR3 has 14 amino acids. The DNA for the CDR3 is TGTGCCAGCAGCGGACGGCTGGGGGAAGAGACCCAGTACTTC. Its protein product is CASSGRLGEETQYF.

CDR3: CASKPGLAGGLREQYF. CDR3 DNA sequence: TGTGCCAGCAAGCCGGGACTAGCGGGGGGGCTGCGAGAGCAGTACTTC. This chain uses TRBV2 with TRBJ2-7, with 16 positions matching TRBD2. V gave up 7 bases and J gave up 7 bases; unmatched junction bases: 10. The CDR3 is made up of 16 amino acids. In germline, CDR1 is SNHLY, CDR2 FYNNEI.

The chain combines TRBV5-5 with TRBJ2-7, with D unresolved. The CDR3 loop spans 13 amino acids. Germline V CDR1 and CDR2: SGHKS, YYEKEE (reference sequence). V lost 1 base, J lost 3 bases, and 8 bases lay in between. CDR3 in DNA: TGTGCCAGCAGCTTGCAAGGAGTCTACGAGCAGTACTTC. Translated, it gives CASSLQGVYEQYF.

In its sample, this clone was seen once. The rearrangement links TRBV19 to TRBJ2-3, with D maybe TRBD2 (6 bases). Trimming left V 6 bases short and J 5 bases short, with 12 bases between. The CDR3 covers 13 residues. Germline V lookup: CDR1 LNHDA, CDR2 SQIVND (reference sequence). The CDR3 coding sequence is TGTGCCAGTAGGGGATCGGGGGTAGATACGCAGTATTTT. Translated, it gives CASRGSGVDTQYF.

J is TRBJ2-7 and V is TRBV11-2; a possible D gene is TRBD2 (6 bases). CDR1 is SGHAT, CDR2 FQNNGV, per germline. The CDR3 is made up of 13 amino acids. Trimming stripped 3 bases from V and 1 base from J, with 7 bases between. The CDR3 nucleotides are TGTGCCAGCAGCTTGGGGGGATCCTACGAGCAGTACTTC. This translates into CASSLGGSYEQYF.

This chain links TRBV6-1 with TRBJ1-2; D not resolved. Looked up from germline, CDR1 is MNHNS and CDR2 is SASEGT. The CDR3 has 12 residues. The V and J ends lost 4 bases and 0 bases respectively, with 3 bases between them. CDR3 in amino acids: CASSVANYGYTF. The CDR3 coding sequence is TGTGCCAGCAGTGTGGCTAACTATGGCTACACCTTC.

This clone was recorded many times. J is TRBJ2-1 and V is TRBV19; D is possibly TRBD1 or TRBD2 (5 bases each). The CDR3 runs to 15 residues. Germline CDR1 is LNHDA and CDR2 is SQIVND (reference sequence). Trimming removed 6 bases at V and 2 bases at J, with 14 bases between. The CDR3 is CASSTGTSAYNEQFF. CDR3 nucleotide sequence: TGTGCCAGTAGCACCGGGACGTCCGCCTACAATGAGCAGTTCTTC. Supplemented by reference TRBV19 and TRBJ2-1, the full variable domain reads DGGITQSPKYLFRKEGQNVTLSCEQNLNHDAMYWYRQDPGQGLRLIYYSQIVNDFQKGDIAEGYSVSREKKESFPLTVTSAQKNPTAFYLCASSTGTSAYNEQFFGPGTRLTVL.

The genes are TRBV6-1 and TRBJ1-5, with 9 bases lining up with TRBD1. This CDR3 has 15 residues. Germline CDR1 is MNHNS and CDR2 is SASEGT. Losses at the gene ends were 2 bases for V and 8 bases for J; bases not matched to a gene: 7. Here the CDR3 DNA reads TGTGCCAGCAGTGAAATTGGGACAGGGTCGGAGCCCCAGCATTTT. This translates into CASSEIGTGSEPQHF.

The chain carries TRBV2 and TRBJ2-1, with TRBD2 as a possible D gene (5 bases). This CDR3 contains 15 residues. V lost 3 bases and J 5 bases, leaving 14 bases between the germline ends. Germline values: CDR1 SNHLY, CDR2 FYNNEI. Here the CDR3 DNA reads TGTGCCAGCAGTGATGTGGGCGTCGGGAACAATGAGCAGTTCTTC. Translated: CASSDVGVGNNEQFF.

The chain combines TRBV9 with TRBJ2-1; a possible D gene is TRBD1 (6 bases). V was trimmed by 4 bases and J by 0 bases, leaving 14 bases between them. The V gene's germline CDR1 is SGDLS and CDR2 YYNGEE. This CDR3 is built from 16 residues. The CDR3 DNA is TGTGCCAGCAGCTTTAGACAGGAGATCTCCTACAATGAGCAGTTCTTC. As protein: CASSFRQEISYNEQFF.

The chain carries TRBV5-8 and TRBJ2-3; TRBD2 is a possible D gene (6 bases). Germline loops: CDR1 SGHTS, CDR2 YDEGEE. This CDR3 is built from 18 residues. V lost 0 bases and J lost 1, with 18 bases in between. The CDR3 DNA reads TGTGCCAGCAGCTTGGATCCCCGGCGGGGACGTGGCACAGATACGCAGTATTTT. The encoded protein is CASSLDPRRGRGTDTQYF. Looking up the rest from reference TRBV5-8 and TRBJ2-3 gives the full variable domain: EAGVTQSPTHLIKTRGQQATLRCSPISGHTSVYWYQQALGLGLQFLLWYDEGEERNRGNFPPRFSGRQFPNYSSELNVNALELEDSALYLCASSLDPRRGRGTDTQYFGPGTRLTVL.